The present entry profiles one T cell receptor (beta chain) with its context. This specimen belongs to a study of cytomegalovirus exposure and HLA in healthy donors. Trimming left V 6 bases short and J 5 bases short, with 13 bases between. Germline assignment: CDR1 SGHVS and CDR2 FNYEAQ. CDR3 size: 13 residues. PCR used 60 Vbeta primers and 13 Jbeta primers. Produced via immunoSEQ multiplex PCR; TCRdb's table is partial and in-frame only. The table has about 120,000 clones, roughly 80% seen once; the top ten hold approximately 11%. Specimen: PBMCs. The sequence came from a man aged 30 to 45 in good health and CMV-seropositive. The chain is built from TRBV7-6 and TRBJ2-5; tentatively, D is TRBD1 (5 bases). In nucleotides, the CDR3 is TGTGCCAGCAGTCCCTTATGGGGCGAGACCCAGTACTTC. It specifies CASSPLWGETQYF.